This is a list of T cell receptor beta chains from one sample in a study of blood T cells in healthy people across ages. Using its own MiXCR run on the 5' RACE reads, TCRdb lists one record per CDR3 protein. This sample carries 1.5 million to 2 million distinct CDR3 sequences, less than 50% of them seen once, and the ten largest clones take about 2.1%. Sequencing was done on a sample of blood. The source of these receptors is a woman aged 40 to 50 in good health. CDR3s include the opening cysteine and the closing phenylalanine or tryptophan. Each record gives: CDR3 protein, CDR3 DNA, V gene, D gene, J gene, clone size. D genes are given only for firm matches. Clone size is shown for a subset of rows, as once, few, many or a class of expanded clone.

CSVDGGLGYEQFF TGCAGCGTTGACGGGGGCCTAGGGTATGAGCAGTTCTTC TRBV29-1 NA TRBJ2-1 few
CASSPLHRTGGLRDSPLHF TGTGCCAGCTCACCCCTGCACAGGACAGGGGGTCTTCGTGATTCACCCCTCCACTTT TRBV18 TRBD1 TRBJ1-6 NA
CASSAYRGSNQPQHF TGTGCCAGCAGTGCTTACAGGGGAAGCAATCAGCCCCAGCATTTT TRBV2 TRBD1 TRBJ1-5 NA
CASSSPKGLGNEQFF TGTGCCAGCAGTTCCCCCAAGGGTTTAGGGAATGAGCAGTTCTTC TRBV6-6 NA TRBJ2-1 NA
CSVERIHNEQFF TGCAGCGTTGAACGGATACACAATGAGCAGTTCTTC TRBV29-1 NA TRBJ2-1 NA
CASSLYSGGAGDTQYF TGTGCCAGCAGCTTATATAGCGGGGGCGCAGGAGATACGCAGTATTTT TRBV7-3 TRBD2 TRBJ2-3 NA
CATSDADEQFF TGTGCCACCAGTGATGCCGATGAGCAGTTCTTC TRBV24-1 NA TRBJ2-1 few
CASMAPGLYGYTF TGTGCCAGCATGGCCCCAGGGCTCTATGGCTACACCTTC TRBV28 NA TRBJ1-2 NA
CSARRPGTGRIKDGYTF TGCAGTGCTAGAAGACCCGGGACAGGGAGGATCAAGGATGGCTACACCTTC TRBV20-1 TRBD1 TRBJ1-2 NA
CSVEGETEAFF TGCAGCGTTGAAGGGGAGACTGAAGCTTTCTTT TRBV29-1 NA TRBJ1-1 NA
CASSFRTSGARGSYNEQFF TGTGCCAGCAGTTTCCGAACCTCGGGGGCGCGGGGATCCTACAATGAGCAGTTCTTC TRBV27 NA TRBJ2-1 NA
CASNKGGQIYNEQFF TGTGCCAGCAACAAAGGAGGACAGATTTACAATGAGCAGTTCTTC TRBV6-2/TRBV6-3 NA TRBJ2-1 NA
CASSVDSGTIVNEQFF TGTGCCAGCAGCGTAGATTCCGGGACGATTGTGAATGAGCAGTTCTTC TRBV9 NA TRBJ2-1 few
CASSSLSEVADYGYTF TGTGCCAGCAGTTCCCTATCCGAGGTGGCAGACTATGGCTACACCTTC TRBV28 NA TRBJ1-2 NA
CSAEVGGYTYEQYF TGCAGTGCAGAGGTGGGAGGATACACCTACGAGCAGTACTTC TRBV20-1 NA TRBJ2-7 NA
CASSAPSGLNEQFF TGTGCCAGCAGCGCCCCTTCGGGTCTGAATGAGCAGTTCTTC TRBV7-9 NA TRBJ2-1 NA
CASSTKRNEQFF TGTGCCAGCAGCACAAAAAGGAATGAGCAGTTCTTC TRBV7-8 NA TRBJ2-1 few
CSARVAGRGYSPLHF TGCAGTGCTAGAGTGGCGGGAAGGGGCTATTCACCCCTCCACTTT TRBV20-1 NA TRBJ1-6 NA
CSASRSAGYSPLHF TGCAGTGCTAGTCGATCGGCAGGGTATTCACCCCTCCACTTT TRBV20-1 NA TRBJ1-6 NA
CASSGTDPVITDTQYF TGTGCCAGCAGTGGGACTGACCCAGTTATCACAGATACGCAGTATTTT TRBV28 NA TRBJ2-3 few
CASSRVTQGNEQFF TGCGCCAGCAGCCGGGTAACACAGGGTAATGAGCAGTTCTTC TRBV4-3 NA TRBJ2-1 NA
CASSLGKGASYEQYF TGTGCCAGCAGCCTAGGGAAGGGGGCCTCCTACGAGCAGTACTTC TRBV6-1 TRBD1 TRBJ2-7 NA
CASSLSLAGDTDTQYF TGTGCCAGCAGCTTGTCCCTAGCGGGGGACACAGATACGCAGTATTTT TRBV7-6 TRBD2 TRBJ2-3 few
CSARPRTSGLSDEQYF TGCAGTGCTAGGCCTCGGACTAGCGGGCTCTCCGACGAGCAGTACTTC TRBV20-1 TRBD2 TRBJ2-7 NA
CASSPPPGSPNEQFF TGTGCCAGCAGCCCCCCCCCGGGTAGCCCAAATGAGCAGTTCTTC TRBV9 NA TRBJ2-1 NA
CASSQPMYGEQYF TGTGCCAGCAGTCAACCTATGTACGGCGAGCAGTACTTC TRBV27 NA TRBJ2-7 NA
CASSPGRLEQYF TGTGCCAGCAGTCCCGGACGGCTCGAGCAGTACTTC TRBV12-3/TRBV12-4 NA TRBJ2-7 NA